This TCR beta chain was identified in a study of T cell repertoires in cytomegalovirus infection. The wider study: Shared public TCR beta signatures pointed to both CMV infection and a matching HLA type.

TCRdb re-called the reads with MiXCR, one entry per CDR3 protein. The sample lists about 310,000 distinct CDR3 sequences, about 17% occurring once. In the case of this clonotype: The antigen remains undetermined.

Study-wide results and limits: Pooled public TCR beta family frequency picked out CMV carriers with the relevant HLA. HLA-C-restricted CMV-specific TCR beta clonotypes were dominant in the ex vivo response.

Sequencing was carried out using PBMCs. The sequence came from a human donor in good health (CMV status not recorded). Some clones in this sample may be carry-over from other donors' samples.

The CDR3 here is CASMKDSDGTYEQYF. CDR3 DNA sequence: TGTGCCAGTATGAAAGACAGTGACGGAACCTACGAGCAGTACTTC. The chain has TRBV19 and TRBJ2-7, with D possibly TRBD1 on 5 matching bases. The germline CDR1 and CDR2 sequences are LNHDA and SQIVND (reference sequence). This CDR3 comprises 15 residues. The V end lost 7 bases, the J end lost 2 bases, and 18 bases lay between the germline ends.